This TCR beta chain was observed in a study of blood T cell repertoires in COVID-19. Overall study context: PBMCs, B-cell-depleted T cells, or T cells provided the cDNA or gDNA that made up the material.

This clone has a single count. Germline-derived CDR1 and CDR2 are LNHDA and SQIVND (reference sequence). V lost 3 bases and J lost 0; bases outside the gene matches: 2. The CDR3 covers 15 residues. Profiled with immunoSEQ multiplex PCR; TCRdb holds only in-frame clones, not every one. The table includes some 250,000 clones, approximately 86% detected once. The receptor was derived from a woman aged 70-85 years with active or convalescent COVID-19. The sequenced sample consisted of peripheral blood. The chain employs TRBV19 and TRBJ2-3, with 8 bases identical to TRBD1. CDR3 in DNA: TGTGCCAGTAGTATCTACAGGGGGAGCACAGATACGCAGTATTTT. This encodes CASSIYRGSTDTQYF. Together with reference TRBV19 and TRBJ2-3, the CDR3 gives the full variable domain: DGGITQSPKYLFRKEGQNVTLSCEQNLNHDAMYWYRQDPGQGLRLIYYSQIVNDFQKGDIAEGYSVSREKKESFPLTVTSAQKNPTAFYLCASSIYRGSTDTQYFGPGTRLTVL.